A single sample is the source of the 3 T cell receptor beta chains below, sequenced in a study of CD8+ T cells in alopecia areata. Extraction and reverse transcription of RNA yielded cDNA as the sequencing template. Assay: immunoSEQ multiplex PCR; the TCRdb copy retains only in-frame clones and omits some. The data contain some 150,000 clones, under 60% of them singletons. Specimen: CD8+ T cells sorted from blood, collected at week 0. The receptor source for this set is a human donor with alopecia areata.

CDR3 sequence reads: CASSQEKQYTEAFF. The CDR3 nucleotides read TGCGCCAGCAGCCAAGAGAAGCAGTACACTGAAGCTTTCTTT. The chain joins TRBV4-1 to TRBJ1-1; D unresolved. This CDR3 has 14 residues. Germline CDR1 MGHRA, CDR2 YSYEKL. The V end was cut by 0 bases, the J end by 3 bases, with 8 bases between.

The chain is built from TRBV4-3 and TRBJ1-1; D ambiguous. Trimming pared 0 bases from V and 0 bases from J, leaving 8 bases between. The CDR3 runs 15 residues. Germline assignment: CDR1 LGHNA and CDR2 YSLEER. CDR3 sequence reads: CASSQEVLMNTEAFF. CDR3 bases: TGCGCCAGCAGCCAAGAAGTCCTTATGAACACTGAAGCTTTCTTT.

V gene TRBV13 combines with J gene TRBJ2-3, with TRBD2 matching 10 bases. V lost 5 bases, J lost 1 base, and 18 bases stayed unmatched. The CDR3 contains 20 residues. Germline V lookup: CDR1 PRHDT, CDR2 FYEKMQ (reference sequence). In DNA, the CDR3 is TGTGCCAGCAGCCCATCTGCGGGACTAGCGACGCTGGGGGGCACAGATACGCAGTATTTT. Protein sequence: CASSPSAGLATLGGTDTQYF.